Each of the 16 T cell receptor gamma chains below was sequenced from the same sample in a study of gamma delta lymphoproliferative disorders and STAT genes (dated by TCRdb to the late 2010s). TCR sequencing was performed on genomic DNA from peripheral blood mononuclear cells isolated from patients and controls. Library method: multiplex PCR. These reads were obtained on an Illumina MiSeq. Clones were re-identified by TCRdb from the public reads with CATT, and rows with the same DNA were merged. The sample table contains 1,500 to 2,000 gamma-chain clones; only one count was recorded for 9.9% of them. About 25% of the sample rests with the top ten. Sequencing was carried out using blood. The receptors here all came from a human donor in good health.

This clone counts as medium-sized (0.01 to 0.1%). This chain joins TRGV3 and TRGJ1 or TRGJ2. Because TCRdb records no J gene, it was assigned here through a match of the DNA to germline. Germline CDR1 and CDR2: VTNTFY and YDVSTARD (reference sequence). The CDR3 has 11 amino acids. Trimming cost V 4 bases and J 12 bases; bases outside gene matches: 9. CDR3 sequence reads: CATWDQIRKLF. The CDR3 DNA reads TGTGCCACCTGGGATCAAATAAGGAAACTCTTT.

In its sample, this clone ranks as medium-sized. The genes are TRGV4 and TRGJ1 or TRGJ2. The J gene is not listed in TCRdb, so it was assigned here from a DNA match to germline. The CDR3 length is 11 residues. The V gene's germline CDR1 is EGSTGY and CDR2 YDSYTSSV. The V segment lost 1 base and the J segment 10 bases; nucleotides outside the gene matches: 4. CDR3: CATWDGTKKLF. DNA of the CDR3: TGTGCCACCTGGGATGGAACCAAGAAACTCTTT.

This clone rates as medium-sized. The chain has TRGV2 and TRGJP1. No J gene was available from TCRdb, and it was assigned here by a germline match of the DNA. Germline CDR1 and CDR2: EGSNGY and YDSYNSKV. The CDR3 runs to 14 residues. After removal of 0 bases from V and 6 bases from J, the junction contained 4 bases not matched to a gene. The CDR3 DNA sequence: TGTGCCACCTGGGACGGGCCGGCTGGTTGGTTCAAGATATTT. This translates into CATWDGPAGWFKIF.

In its sample, this clone is medium-sized (0.01 to 0.1%). The gene calls are TRGV2 and TRGJ1 or TRGJ2. Matching the DNA to germline supplied the J gene, which TCRdb does not give. Per germline, CDR1 EGSNGY and CDR2 YDSYNSKV. V lost 0 bases and J lost 9; bases outside the gene matches: 11. This CDR3 is 14 amino acids long. The CDR3 nucleotides are TGTGCCACCTGGGACGGGCTTATGCCCGTTAAGAAACTCTTT. Amino acids: CATWDGLMPVKKLF.

This clone rates as large (0.1 to 1%). V gene TRGV10 combines with J gene TRGJP1. TCRdb is silent on the J gene; assignment here came from matching the DNA to germline. TRGV10 belongs to the ORF category, with a function that is uncertain. V shed 8 bases, J shed 5 bases, and the junction held 9 bases outside the gene matches. This CDR3 is 14 amino acids long. The CDR3 bases are TGTGCTGCGTGGGACCCTGGGACTGGTTGGTTCAAGATATTT. The encoded protein is CAAWDPGTGWFKIF.

This clone qualifies as medium-sized. CDR3 loop: CATWDRLNGSDWIKTF. The CDR3, as DNA: TGTGCCACCTGGGATCGGTTGAATGGTAGTGATTGGATCAAGACGTTT. The genes are TRGV8 and TRGJP2. The J gene was not available in TCRdb and was assigned here by matching the DNA to germline segments. CDR3 size: 16 residues. The germline CDR1 and CDR2 sequences are VENAVY and YDSYNSRV. The V and J ends lost 3 bases and 3 bases, in that order; junction bases with no gene match: 10.

By share, this clone counts as medium-sized. The rearrangement uses TRGV4 and TRGJ1 or TRGJ2. The J gene, absent from TCRdb, was called here by matching the DNA to germline. The junction had 12 bases not matched to a gene; V was cut back by 11 bases and J by 11 bases. Per germline, CDR1 EGSTGY and CDR2 YDSYTSSV. The CDR3 sequence is 10 residues long. The CDR3 loop is CAINRDQKLF. DNA for the CDR3: TGTGCCATCAACAGGGACCAGAAACTCTTT.

The gene calls are TRGV2 and TRGJP2. The J gene comes from matching the DNA to germline here; TCRdb lacks it. Trimming removed 1 base from V and 1 base from J; junction bases left unmatched: 3. CDR1 EGSNGY and CDR2 YDSYNSKV come from the germline V gene. The CDR3 spans 15 residues. In nucleotides, the CDR3 is TGTGCCACCTGGGACGGTCTTAGTAGTGATTGGATCAAGACGTTT. Protein sequence: CATWDGLSSDWIKTF.

V and J are TRGV2 and TRGJ1 or TRGJ2. Here the J gene was assigned by germline matching of the DNA, as TCRdb has none. Germline assignment: CDR1 EGSNGY and CDR2 YDSYNSKV. The J segment lost 2 bases and the V segment lost 3 bases, leaving 10 bases of the junction unmatched. The CDR3 extends over 15 amino acids. CDR3 DNA: TGTGCCACCTGGGACCAAAGGGGCCATTATTATAAGAAACTCTTT. It yields the protein CATWDQRGHYYKKLF.

This clone is medium-sized. This sample includes further DNA sequences coding for the same CDR3. V usage is TRGV2 and J usage is TRGJ1 or TRGJ2. TCRdb gives no J gene; it was assigned here by matching the DNA to germline. Germline V gives CDR1 EGSNGY, CDR2 YDSYNSKV. The length of the CDR3 is 13 residues. Trimming removed 1 base from V and 3 bases from J; junction bases left unmatched: 3. The DNA of the CDR3 is TGTGCCACCTGGGACGGATCTTATTATAAGAAACTCTTT. Amino acids: CATWDGSYYKKLF.

Sample share makes this clone large. At the DNA level, this CDR3 is encoded by other sequences in the same sample as well. The chain has TRGV8 and TRGJP1. In the absence of a J gene in TCRdb, the DNA was matched to germline to assign it here. CDR1 is VENAVY, CDR2 YDSYNSRV, per germline. The ends lost 2 bases at V and 3 bases at J; junction bases unmatched: 0. The CDR3 length is 13 residues. Here the CDR3 DNA reads TGTGCCACCTGGGATACCACTGGTTGGTTCAAGATATTT. This encodes CATWDTTGWFKIF.

This clone qualifies as large. The chain links TRGV3 to TRGJ1 or TRGJ2. Germline matching of the DNA provided the J gene here, since TCRdb leaves it blank. Per the germline V gene, CDR1 is VTNTFY and CDR2 is YDVSTARD (reference sequence). Germline trimming cut 3 bases from V and 0 bases from J; bases unmatched to any gene: 2. The CDR3 runs 13 residues. The CDR3 DNA sequence: TGTGCCACCTGGGACGGGAATTATTATAAGAAACTCTTT. Translating it yields CATWDGNYYKKLF.

By sample share, this clone is medium-sized. The CDR3 protein is CASEPYKKLF. CDR3 in DNA: TGTGCCTCCGAACCTTATAAGAAACTCTTT. The rearrangement links TRGV9 to TRGJ1 or TRGJ2. The J gene, absent from TCRdb, was called here by matching the DNA to germline. Germline V gives CDR1 GITISATS, CDR2 ISYDGTV (reference sequence). The CDR3 sequence is 10 residues long. V lost 11 bases to trimming and J lost 6 bases; unmatched junction nucleotides: 7.

By proportion, this clone is medium-sized. Here the V gene is TRGV8, but the J gene went uncalled. The CDR3 is 9 residues long. Germline V CDR1 and CDR2: VENAVY, YDSYNSRV. The CDR3 loop is CATWTRGLF. CDR3 in DNA: TGTGCCACCTGGACACGGGGACTCTTT.

This clone is medium-sized within its sample. The V gene is TRGV2, the J gene TRGJ1 or TRGJ2. Assignment of the J gene here rests on matching the DNA to germline, because TCRdb gives none. The V gene's germline CDR1 is EGSNGY and CDR2 YDSYNSKV. V was pared by 4 bases and J by 10 bases, with 13 bases of the junction left unmatched. There are 13 residues in the CDR3. CDR3 in DNA: TGTGCCACCTGGGATCGCATTAAAAGGAAGAAACTCTTT. It is translated as CATWDRIKRKKLF.

Points on this clone: This likely traces to a read error, being one base from a far larger clone. This sample includes further DNA sequences coding for the same CDR3. The chain links TRGV9 to TRGJP1. Here the J gene came from matching the DNA to germline, since TCRdb omits it. Germline V CDR1 and CDR2: GITISATS, ISYDGTV (reference sequence). The CDR3 spans 15 residues. In DNA form, the CDR3 reads TGCGCCTTGTGGGAGGCCTACACCACTGGTTGGTTCAAGATATTT. It specifies CALWEAYTTGWFKIF.